The rows below give T cell receptor beta chains drawn from one sample of a study of T cell repertoires in cytomegalovirus infection. Their target antigens are unknown. TCRdb recomputed calls from the reads with MiXCR, one row per CDR3 protein. The data contain 640,000 or so distinct CDR3 sequences, around a third of them singletons. This specimen consisted of cultured PBMCs, obtained from culture after CMV antigen stimulation. These receptors all come from a human donor in good health (CMV status not recorded). Some clones in this sample may be carry-over from other donors' samples. The CDR3 runs from the conserved cysteine through the conserved F or W. Fields, in order: clone size, J gene, D gene, V gene, CDR3 protein, CDR3 DNA. The D gene is left open where the match is weak. Expanded clones are given a class, and other clones once, few, many or no size at all.

many	TRBJ2-3	TRBD1	TRBV7-2	CASSIRGSNTDTQYF	TGTGCCAGCAGCATCAGGGGGTCTAACACAGATACGCAGTATTTT
few	TRBJ2-5	TRBD2	TRBV5-1	CASSWDSGAQETQYF	TGCGCCAGCAGCTGGGATAGCGGGGCTCAAGAGACCCAGTACTTC
-	TRBJ2-3	TRBD1	TRBV20-1	CSAPGKGATDTQYF	TGCAGTGCCCCTGGGAAGGGGGCGACAGATACGCAGTATTTT
-	TRBJ2-7	-	TRBV20-1	CSASPRDPREQYF	TGCAGTGCTAGTCCCAGGGATCCTCGGGAGCAGTACTTC
-	TRBJ2-7	TRBD2	TRBV2	CASAIGLAGGEQYF	TGTGCCAGCGCTATCGGACTAGCGGGAGGCGAGCAGTACTTC
-	TRBJ1-4	-	TRBV18	CASSPLRATNEKLFF	TGTGCCAGCTCACCCTTGCGTGCAACTAATGAAAAACTGTTTTTT
few	TRBJ2-5	-	TRBV12-3/TRBV12-4	CASRAWGQETQYF	TGTGCCAGCAGGGCCTGGGGACAAGAGACCCAGTACTTC
few	TRBJ1-5	-	TRBV7-8	CASRPQGSDQPQHF	TGTGCCAGCAGACCCCAGGGGAGCGATCAGCCCCAGCATTTT
-	TRBJ1-6	TRBD1	TRBV28	CASILRDRGSPLHF	TGTGCCAGCATTCTTCGGGACAGAGGATCACCCCTCCACTTT
-	TRBJ1-4	-	TRBV2	CASSVRALQTNEKLFF	TGTGCCAGCAGCGTCCGGGCCCTTCAGACTAATGAAAAACTGTTTTTT
-	TRBJ1-3	-	TRBV28	CASESDRNTIYF	TGTGCCAGCGAAAGCGACCGAAACACCATATATTTT
-	TRBJ1-2	-	TRBV2	CAIPRGYGYTF	TGTGCCATCCCGCGAGGCTATGGCTACACCTTC
few	TRBJ1-5	TRBD1	TRBV20-1	CSAIQRGQGFSNQPQHF	TGCAGTGCTATCCAGAGGGGACAGGGCTTTAGCAATCAGCCCCAGCATTTT
few	TRBJ2-7	-	TRBV6-5	CASSYLRSSYEQYF	TGTGCCAGCAGTTACCTCCGGAGCTCCTACGAGCAGTACTTC
-	TRBJ2-2	-	TRBV7-2	CASSLLAGGELFF	TGTGCCAGCAGCTTGCTAGCCGGAGGGGAGCTGTTTTTT
-	TRBJ2-5	TRBD1	TRBV6-2/TRBV6-3	CASSYLPRQGAAETQYF	TGTGCCAGCAGTTACTTGCCCCGACAGGGGGCCGCTGAGACCCAGTACTTC
-	TRBJ2-7	-	TRBV6-5	CASSYSSGPRRRQYF	TGTGCCAGCAGTTACTCGAGTGGACCCCGTAGGAGGCAGTACTTC
-	TRBJ2-7	TRBD1	TRBV19	CASSAQGASVEQYF	TGTGCCAGTAGCGCACAGGGGGCGTCGGTCGAGCAGTACTTC
-	TRBJ2-3	-	TRBV7-8	CASSPLPGARPDTQYF	TGTGCCAGCAGCCCACTCCCGGGGGCACGACCAGATACGCAGTATTTT
-	TRBJ2-7	TRBD2	TRBV7-6	CASSLGRGRVNEQYF	TGTGCCAGCAGCTTAGGTCGAGGGAGGGTGAACGAGCAGTACTTC
-	TRBJ2-1	TRBD2	TRBV5-1	CASSLAWAGAPYNEQFF	TGCGCCAGCAGCTTGGCCTGGGCGGGAGCCCCATACAATGAGCAGTTCTTC
few	TRBJ1-2	TRBD1	TRBV7-9	CASSRDRGRYYGYTF	TGTGCCAGCAGCCGCGACAGGGGTCGGTACTATGGCTACACCTTC
few	TRBJ1-2	TRBD1	TRBV12-3/TRBV12-4	CASSRLTGGVGGYTF	TGTGCCAGCAGTCGCCTTACAGGGGGAGTAGGTGGCTACACCTTC
few	TRBJ2-1	-	TRBV7-2	CASGRTVYNEQFF	TGTGCCAGCGGTAGGACAGTTTACAATGAGCAGTTCTTC
few	TRBJ1-1	-	TRBV19	CASQTENTEAFF	TGTGCCAGCCAGACAGAGAACACTGAAGCTTTCTTT
-	TRBJ1-5	-	TRBV12-3/TRBV12-4	CASSRVALNQPQHF	TGTGCCAGCAGCCGAGTAGCGCTTAATCAGCCCCAGCATTTT
-	TRBJ1-5	-	TRBV6-6	CASSDDGKQPQHF	TGTGCCAGCAGTGACGATGGCAAACAGCCCCAGCATTTT
-	TRBJ2-1	-	TRBV29-1	CSVGSEQFF	TGCAGCGTTGGGAGCGAGCAGTTCTTC